This TCR beta chain derives from a study of T-cell memory formation after mild COVID-19. This CDR3 comprises 14 residues. Looked up from germline, CDR1 is SEHNR and CDR2 is FQNEAQ (reference sequence). Trimming stripped 5 bases from V and 9 bases from J, with 19 bases between. TCRdb reanalysed the 5' RACE reads using MiXCR and keeps one entry per CDR3 protein. The table includes 540,000 or so distinct CDR3 sequences, around 20% detected once. In its sample, this clonotype was seen a few times. The sequence came from an adult woman who had mild COVID-19 (a few samples of this study predate the infection). Cell type and time point are not known. The V gene is TRBV7-9, the J gene TRBJ2-5, with a possible D match to TRBD2 (5 bases). Sequencing used PBMCs or a T cell subset sorted from them (not recorded which). CDR3 in DNA: TGTGCCAGCAGCCCAACGGACTGGGGAAGTGCCCAGTACTTC. As protein: CASSPTDWGSAQYF.